This TCR beta chain was captured by sequencing in a study of OX40 agonist ivuxolimab in advanced cancers. Across the study: Prior anti-PD-1, anti-PD-L1 or anti-CTLA-4 therapy did not bar entry, and approximately 40% had some. Whole-study findings and limits: The study did not work out the antigen specificity of the expanded peripheral T cells.

Clones were sequenced by immunoSEQ multiplex PCR, and TCRdb holds only the in-frame ones, with some missing. The data show tens of thousands of clones, approximately 86% seen once. To note about this clone: What it binds is unknown.

This specimen consisted of CD4+ or CD8+ T cells sorted from blood, obtained in a trial of the OX40 agonist ivuxolimab. The TCR sequence derives from an adult with an advanced solid tumor such as melanoma, head and neck, liver or kidney cancer.

The CDR3 protein is CASSGGTGITEAFF. The CDR3 DNA follows: TGTGCCAGCAGCGGGGGGACAGGGATTACTGAAGCTTTCTTT. J is TRBJ1-1 and V is TRBV7-9, with 9 bases matching TRBD1. J was trimmed by 5 bases and V by 5 bases; bases with no gene match: 6. CDR1 SEHNR and CDR2 FQNEAQ come from the germline V gene (reference sequence). This CDR3 contains 14 residues.